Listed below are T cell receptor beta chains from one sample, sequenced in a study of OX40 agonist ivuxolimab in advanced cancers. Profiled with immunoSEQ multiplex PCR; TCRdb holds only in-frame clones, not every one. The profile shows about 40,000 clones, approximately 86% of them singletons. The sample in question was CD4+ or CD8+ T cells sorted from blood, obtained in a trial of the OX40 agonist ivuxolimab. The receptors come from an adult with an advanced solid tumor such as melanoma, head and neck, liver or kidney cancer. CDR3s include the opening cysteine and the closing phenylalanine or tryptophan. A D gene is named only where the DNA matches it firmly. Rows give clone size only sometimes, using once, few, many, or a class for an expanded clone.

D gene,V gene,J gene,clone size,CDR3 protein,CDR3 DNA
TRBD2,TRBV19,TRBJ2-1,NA,CASSLGLAGPGSYNEQFF,TGTGCCAGTAGTTTGGGACTAGCGGGACCCGGCTCCTACAATGAGCAGTTCTTC
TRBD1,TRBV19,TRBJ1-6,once,CASTLTGTGFSPLHF,TGTGCCAGTACCCTTACCGGGACAGGTTTTTCACCCCTCCACTTT
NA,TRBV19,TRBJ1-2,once,CASSLTGTPVGGYTF,TGTGCCAGTAGTCTCACCGGGACCCCAGTGGGTGGCTACACCTTC
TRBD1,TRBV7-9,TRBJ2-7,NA,CASSLRPSGTGTPHEQYF,TGTGCCAGCAGCTTACGTCCCTCCGGGACAGGGACCCCCCACGAGCAGTACTTC
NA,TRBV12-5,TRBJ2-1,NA,CASGLVSGQIKYNEQFF,TGTGCTAGTGGTTTGGTATCTGGACAGATCAAGTACAATGAGCAGTTCTTC
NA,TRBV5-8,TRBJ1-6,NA,CASSLGQENSPLHF,TGTGCCAGCAGCTTGGGACAGGAGAATTCACCCCTCCACTTT
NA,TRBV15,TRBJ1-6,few,CATSRGMTRSPLHF,TGTGCCACCAGCAGAGGTATGACCCGCTCACCCCTCCACTTT
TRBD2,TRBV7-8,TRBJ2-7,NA,CASSLVPSGRLEFEQYF,TGTGCCAGCAGCTTAGTCCCTAGCGGGAGGTTAGAGTTCGAGCAGTACTTC
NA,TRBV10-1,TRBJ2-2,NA,CASSESRAPNTGELFF,TGCGCCAGCAGTGAGTCCCGGGCCCCGAACACCGGGGAGCTGTTTTTT
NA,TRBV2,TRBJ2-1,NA,CASTEYPTLEQFF,TGTGCCAGCACTGAATATCCCACACTTGAGCAGTTCTTC
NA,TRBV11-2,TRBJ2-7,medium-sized,CASSAGTNYEQYF,TGTGCCAGCAGCGCCGGAACTAACTACGAGCAGTACTTC
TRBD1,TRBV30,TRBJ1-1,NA,CAWSTDRVKYGGTEAFF,TGTGCCTGGAGTACCGACAGGGTAAAGTATGGTGGCACTGAAGCTTTCTTT
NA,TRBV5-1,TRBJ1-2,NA,CASSASSNYGYTF,TGCGCCAGCAGCGCCAGCTCTAACTATGGCTACACCTTC
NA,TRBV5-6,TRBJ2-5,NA,CASSLELYGQETQYF,TGTGCCAGCAGTTTAGAGCTCTACGGGCAAGAGACCCAGTACTTC
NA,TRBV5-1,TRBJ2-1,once,CASSLVEGGYNEQFF,TGCGCCAGCAGCTTGGTAGAGGGTGGCTACAATGAGCAGTTCTTC
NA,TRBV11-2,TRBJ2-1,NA,CASSFRGSYNEQFF,TGTGCCAGCAGCTTTAGAGGATCCTACAATGAGCAGTTCTTC
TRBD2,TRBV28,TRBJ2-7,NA,CASSFSPGLAASYEQYF,TGTGCCAGCAGTTTTTCCCCCGGACTAGCGGCCTCCTACGAGCAGTACTTC
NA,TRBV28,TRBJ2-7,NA,CASSLGFTYEQYF,TGTGCCAGCAGTTTGGGATTCACCTACGAGCAGTACTTC
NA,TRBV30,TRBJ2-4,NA,CAWSRGGKNIQYF,TGTGCCTGGAGCAGGGGGGGCAAAAACATTCAGTACTTC
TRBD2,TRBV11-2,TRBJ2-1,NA,CASGLTSGVSYNEQFF,TGTGCCAGCGGACTGACTAGCGGGGTTTCCTACAATGAGCAGTTCTTC
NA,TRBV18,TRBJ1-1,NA,CASSPQGASTEAFF,TGTGCCAGCTCACCACAGGGAGCGTCCACTGAAGCTTTCTTT
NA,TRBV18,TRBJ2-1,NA,CASSPLTNNEQFF,TGTGCCAGCTCACCACTTACGAACAATGAGCAGTTCTTC
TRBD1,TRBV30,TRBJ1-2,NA,CAWSRDSNYGYTF,TGTGCCTGGAGCCGGGACAGCAACTATGGCTACACCTTC
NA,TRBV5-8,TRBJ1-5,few,CASSFPSWSNQPQHF,TGTGCCAGCAGCTTTCCCTCGTGGAGCAATCAGCCCCAGCATTTT
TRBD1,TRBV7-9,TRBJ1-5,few,CASSLGQGYQPQHF,TGTGCCAGCAGCTTGGGACAGGGCTATCAGCCCCAGCATTTT
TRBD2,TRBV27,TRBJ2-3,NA,CASSLLRRAGRDTQYF,TGTGCCAGCAGTCTCCTTCGGAGGGCCGGGAGGGATACGCAGTATTTT
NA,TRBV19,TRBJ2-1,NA,CASSIMSGQLYNEQFF,TGTGCCAGTAGTATTATGAGCGGACAGCTATACAATGAGCAGTTCTTC
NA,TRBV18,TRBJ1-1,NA,CASSPPINTEAFF,TGTGCCAGCTCACCACCCATCAACACTGAAGCTTTCTTT
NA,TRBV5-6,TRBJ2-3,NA,CASSFYSVRSDTQYF,TGTGCCAGCAGCTTTTATTCCGTAAGATCGGATACGCAGTATTTT
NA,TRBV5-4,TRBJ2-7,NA,CASRAVGGQSPYEQYF,TGTGCCAGCAGAGCTGTGGGGGGGCAAAGTCCCTACGAGCAGTACTTC
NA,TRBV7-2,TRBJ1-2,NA,CASSLGVGRYGYTF,TGTGCCAGCAGCTTAGGAGTGGGGAGATATGGCTACACCTTC
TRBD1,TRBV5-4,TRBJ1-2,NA,CASSWDRGRGYTF,TGTGCCAGCAGCTGGGACAGGGGTAGAGGCTACACCTTC
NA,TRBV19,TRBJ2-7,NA,CASSMDRGRYDEQYF,TGTGCCAGTAGTATGGATCGGGGGCGTTACGACGAGCAGTACTTC
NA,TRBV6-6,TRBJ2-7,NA,CASRTSGVPYEQYF,TGTGCCAGCAGAACCTCAGGGGTACCCTACGAGCAGTACTTC
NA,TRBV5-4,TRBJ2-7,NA,CASSLGSLGYEQYF,TGTGCCAGCAGCTTGGGATCCCTAGGCTACGAGCAGTACTTC
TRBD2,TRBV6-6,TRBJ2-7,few,CASSYGPYLAGDKQYF,TGTGCCAGCAGTTACGGGCCCTATCTAGCGGGAGATAAGCAGTACTTC
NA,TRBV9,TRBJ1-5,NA,CASSVGPTPNSNQPQHF,TGTGCCAGCAGCGTAGGACCGACTCCCAATAGCAATCAGCCCCAGCATTTT
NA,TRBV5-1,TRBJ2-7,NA,CASGPGDYEQYF,TGCGCCAGCGGTCCAGGGGACTACGAGCAGTACTTC
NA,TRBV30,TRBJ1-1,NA,CAWSSIRPPDMGEAFF,TGTGCCTGGAGTTCAATACGACCCCCCGATATGGGTGAAGCTTTCTTT
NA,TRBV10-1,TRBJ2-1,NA,CASSESASSSYNEQFF,TGCGCCAGCAGTGAGTCGGCTTCCAGCTCCTACAATGAGCAGTTCTTC
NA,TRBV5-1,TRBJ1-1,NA,CASRLGDGNTEAFF,TGCGCCAGCAGATTGGGGGACGGGAACACTGAAGCTTTCTTT
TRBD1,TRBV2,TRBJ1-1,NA,CASSLSRGMNTEAFF,TGTGCCAGCAGTTTGAGCAGGGGGATGAACACTGAAGCTTTCTTT
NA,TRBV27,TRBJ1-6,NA,CASTPTGNNSPLHF,TGTGCCAGCACCCCCACCGGAAATAATTCACCCCTCCACTTT
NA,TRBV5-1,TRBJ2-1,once,CASSSPGTGHNEQFF,TGCGCCAGCAGCTCCCCCGGGACGGGACACAATGAGCAGTTCTTC
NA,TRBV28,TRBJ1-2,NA,CASSLSLEGWGYTF,TGTGCCAGCAGTTTATCGCTTGAGGGTTGGGGCTACACCTTC
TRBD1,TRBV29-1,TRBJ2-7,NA,CSVRTGGFYGQYF,TGCAGCGTTAGGACAGGGGGTTTCTACGGGCAGTACTTC
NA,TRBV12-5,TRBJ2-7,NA,CASGPDRTGEQYF,TGTGCTAGTGGCCCCGACAGGACGGGGGAGCAGTACTTC
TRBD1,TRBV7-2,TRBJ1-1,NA,CASSSSGQGNTEAFF,TGTGCCAGCAGCTCATCGGGACAGGGGAACACTGAAGCTTTCTTT
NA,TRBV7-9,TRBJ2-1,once,CASSFPSGDEQFF,TGTGCCAGCAGCTTTCCTAGTGGGGATGAGCAGTTCTTC
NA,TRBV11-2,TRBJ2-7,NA,CASSSRVFPSEQYF,TGTGCCAGCAGCTCAAGGGTATTCCCTAGCGAGCAGTACTTC
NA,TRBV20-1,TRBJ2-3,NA,CSAQEGVRYF,TGCAGTGCCCAGGAGGGTGTTCGGTATTTT
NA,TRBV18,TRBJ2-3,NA,CASSPPGYTQYF,TGTGCCAGCTCACCTCCCGGGTATACGCAGTATTTT
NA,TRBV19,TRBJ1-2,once,CASTPRAFSNYGYTF,TGTGCCAGTACCCCACGAGCCTTTTCTAACTATGGCTACACCTTC
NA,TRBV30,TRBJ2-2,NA,CAWQLATSDTGELFF,TGTGCCTGGCAATTGGCGACGAGTGACACCGGGGAGCTGTTTTTT